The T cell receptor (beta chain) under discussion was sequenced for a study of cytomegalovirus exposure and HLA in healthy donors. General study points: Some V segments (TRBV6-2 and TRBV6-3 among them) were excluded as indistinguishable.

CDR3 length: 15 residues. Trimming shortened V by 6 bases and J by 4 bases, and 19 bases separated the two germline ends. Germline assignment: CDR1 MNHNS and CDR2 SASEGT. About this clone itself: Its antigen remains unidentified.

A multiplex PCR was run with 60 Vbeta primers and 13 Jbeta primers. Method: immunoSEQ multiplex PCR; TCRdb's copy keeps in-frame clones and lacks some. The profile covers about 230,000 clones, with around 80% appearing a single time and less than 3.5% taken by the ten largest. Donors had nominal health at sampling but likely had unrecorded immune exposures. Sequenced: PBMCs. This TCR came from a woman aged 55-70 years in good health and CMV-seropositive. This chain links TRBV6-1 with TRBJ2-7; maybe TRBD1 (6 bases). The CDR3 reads CASRITGHEVYEQYF. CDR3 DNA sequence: TGTGCCAGCAGAATAACGGGACACGAGGTGTACGAGCAGTACTTC.